This record looks at one TCR beta chain sequence and its context. Each participant's cohort was designated according to participant-reported clinical history. Authors' data handling: How many nucleated cells were present was estimated from reference gene primer amplification. Data came from immunoSEQ multiplex PCR; TCRdb stores just in-frame clones and leaves some out. V and J calls and clone size are as listed in that table; D and trimming were resolved from the DNA. The sample has approximately 200,000 clones; 89% are singletons. This sample is part of a study of blood T cell repertoires in COVID-19. The CDR3 loop spans 13 amino acids. V shed 6 bases and J 6 bases; nucleotides not matched to a gene: 7. Germline CDR1 is SGHDN and CDR2 is FVKESK.

The sequenced sample was PBMCs or T cells enriched from blood (not recorded which). The chain combines TRBV14 with TRBJ1-1; 7 bases agree with TRBD1. This sequence originates from a woman aged 40 to 50 with acute COVID-19. The CDR3 nucleotides are TGTGCCAGCAGTCTAACCGGGACAGCTGAAGCTTTCTTT. Protein product: CASSLTGTAEAFF.